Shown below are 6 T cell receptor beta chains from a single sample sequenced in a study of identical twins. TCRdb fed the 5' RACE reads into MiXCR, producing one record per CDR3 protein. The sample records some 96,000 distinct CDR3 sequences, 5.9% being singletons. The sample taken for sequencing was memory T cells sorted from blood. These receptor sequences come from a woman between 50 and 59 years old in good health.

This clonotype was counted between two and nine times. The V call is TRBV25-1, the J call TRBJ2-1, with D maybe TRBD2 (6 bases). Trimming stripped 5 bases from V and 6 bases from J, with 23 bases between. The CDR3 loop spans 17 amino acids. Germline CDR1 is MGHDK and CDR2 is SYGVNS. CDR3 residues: CASSQPRDPGRGNEQFF. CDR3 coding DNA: TGTGCCAGCAGTCAACCCCGGGACCCAGGGCGGGGCAATGAGCAGTTCTTC.

The CDR3: CATTEGYMNTEAFF. The CDR3 DNA reads as TGTGCCACGACGGAGGGGTACATGAACACTGAAGCTTTCTTT. The V call is TRBV11-2, the J call TRBJ1-1; possibly TRBD1 for D (5 bases). Germline CDR1 and CDR2: SGHAT and FQNNGV. This CDR3 contains 14 residues. Trimming removed 10 bases at V and 0 bases at J, with 15 bases between.

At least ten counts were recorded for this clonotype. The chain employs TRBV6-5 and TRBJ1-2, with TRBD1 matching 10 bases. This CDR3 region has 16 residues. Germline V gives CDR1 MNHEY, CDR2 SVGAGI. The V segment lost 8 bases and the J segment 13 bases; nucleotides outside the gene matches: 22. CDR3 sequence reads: CASRRDRGRGFSEFTF. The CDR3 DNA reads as TGTGCCAGCCGAAGGGACAGGGGACGCGGGTTTTCTGAGTTCACCTTC.

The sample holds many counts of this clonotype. Here the CDR3 reads CASSQDRIASYNEQFF. The CDR3 DNA reads as TGCGCCAGCAGCCAAGATAGAATAGCCTCCTACAATGAGCAGTTCTTC. The rearrangement links TRBV4-1 to TRBJ2-1; D is unresolved. Trimming removed 0 bases from V and 0 bases from J, with 9 bases in between. The CDR3 is 16 amino acids. CDR1 is MGHRA and CDR2 is YSYEKL in the germline V gene.

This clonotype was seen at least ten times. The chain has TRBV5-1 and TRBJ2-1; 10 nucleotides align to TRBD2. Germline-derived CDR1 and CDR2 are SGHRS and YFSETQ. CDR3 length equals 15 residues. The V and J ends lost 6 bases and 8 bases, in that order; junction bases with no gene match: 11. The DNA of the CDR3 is TGCGCCAGCAACTTAGGGCTAGCGGGAGCGGATGAGCAGTTCTTC. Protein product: CASNLGLAGADEQFF.

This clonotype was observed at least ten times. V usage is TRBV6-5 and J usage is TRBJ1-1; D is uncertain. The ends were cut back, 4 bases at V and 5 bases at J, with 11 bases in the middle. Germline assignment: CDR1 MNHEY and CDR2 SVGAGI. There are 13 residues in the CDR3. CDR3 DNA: TGTGCCAGCAGTTCAGCCTTTGGAACTGAAGCTTTCTTT. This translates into CASSSAFGTEAFF.